Below, 21 T cell receptor beta chains from the same sample are listed, as sequenced in a study of blood T cells in healthy people across ages. With a J-beta primer mix and a sample-barcoded 5' primer, a second PCR ran about 7 to 11 cycles. TCRdb ran MiXCR on the 5' RACE reads and lists one entry per CDR3 protein. The sample has some 1.5 million distinct CDR3 sequences; approximately 39% are singletons. Input material: blood. All receptors come from a woman aged 18-35 years in good health.

The DNA for the CDR3 is TGTGCCAGCATCCCTCAGGACAGGGGCAATCAGCCCCAGCATTTT. This gives the protein CASIPQDRGNQPQHF. This chain connects TRBV21-1 to TRBJ1-5; the DNA was not used to check the table's D call, TRBD1. TRBV21-1 is termed a pseudogene. The CDR3 loop spans 15 amino acids.

The chain links TRBV20-1 to TRBJ1-2; TRBD1 matches at 7 bases. The CDR3 is 14 residues long. CDR1 and CDR2 (germline): DFQATT, SNEGSKA (reference sequence). The J segment lost 4 bases and the V segment lost 1 base, leaving 6 bases of the junction unmatched. The CDR3 sequence is CSARGSRGSYGYTF. In DNA form, the CDR3 reads TGCAGTGCTAGAGGAAGCAGGGGGTCCTATGGCTACACCTTC.

This clonotype occurred once. This chain connects TRBV2 to TRBJ2-1; D is unresolved. In germline, CDR1 is SNHLY, CDR2 FYNNEI. The CDR3 contains 15 residues. Trimming stripped 4 bases from V and 2 bases from J, with 12 bases between. The CDR3, as DNA: TGTGCCAGCAGTGTGGACCCATCTCCCTACAATGAGCAGTTCTTC. Translated, it gives CASSVDPSPYNEQFF.

Points on this clonotype: At one end the junction does not follow the germline gene, possibly because of a read error. V and J are TRBV27 and TRBJ2-3; 12 bases are shared with TRBD2. This CDR3 contains 14 residues. CDR1 and CDR2 from the germline V gene are MNHEY and SMNVEV (reference sequence). CDR3 residues: CASRGLAGTETQYF. DNA for the CDR3: TGTGCCAGCAGGGGACTAGCGGGTACAGAGACGCAGTATTTT.

The gene calls are TRBV28 and TRBJ2-1, with D unclear. The CDR3 extends over 15 amino acids. CDR1 and CDR2 (germline): MDHEN, SYDVKM. Trimming pared 7 bases from V and 8 bases from J, leaving 21 bases between. The CDR3 DNA reads TGTGCCAGCATTAACGTAGGCCAATCGGAGCATGAGCAGTTCTTC. Translated, it gives CASINVGQSEHEQFF.

This clonotype was observed a handful of times. The chain recombines TRBV27 with TRBJ2-3; 14 bases match TRBD2. V shed 6 bases and J 7 bases; nucleotides not matched to a gene: 9. The CDR3 contains 16 residues. Germline values: CDR1 MNHEY, CDR2 SMNVEV (reference sequence). In DNA form, the CDR3 reads TGTGCCAGCAGCCCGGGACTAGCGGGAGTCGTGCATACGCAGTATTTT. Residues: CASSPGLAGVVHTQYF.

The genes are TRBV5-3 and TRBJ2-7; D gene uncertain. TRBV5-3 is identified as an open reading frame with a role that is uncertain. This CDR3 spans 14 amino acids. Deletions cut 0 bases from V and 7 bases from J, with 14 bases between. The CDR3 sequence: CARSLGVLYNEQYF. CDR3 in DNA: TGTGCCAGAAGCTTGGGCGTACTTTACAATGAGCAGTACTTC.

The genes are TRBV29-1 and TRBJ2-7, with D unclear. The CDR3 contains 14 residues. In germline, CDR1 is SQVTM, CDR2 ANQGSEA. Trimming left V 5 bases short and J 0 bases short, with 14 bases between. The DNA of the CDR3 is TGCAGCGTTACCGGGCCTAGAGGCTCCTACGAGCAGTACTTC. It is translated as CSVTGPRGSYEQYF.

The V and J genes are TRBV5-1 and TRBJ2-1; no firm D call. Germline V gene lookup returns CDR1 SGHRS and CDR2 YFSETQ. The V end was cut by 0 bases, the J end by 0 bases, with 10 bases between. This CDR3 is built from 16 residues. As DNA, the CDR3 is TGCGCCAGCAGCTTGGGAGCGTTTAGCTCCTACAATGAGCAGTTCTTC. It encodes CASSLGAFSSYNEQFF.

This clonotype was detected many times. This chain links TRBV6-5 with TRBJ2-5; D may be TRBD1 (6 bases). Germline assignment: CDR1 MNHEY and CDR2 SVGAGI. V lost 6 bases and J lost 11, with 16 bases in between. The CDR3 is 12 residues long. This CDR3 is CASSRTGMEQYF. The CDR3 DNA sequence: TGTGCCAGCAGCCGTACAGGGATGGAGCAGTACTTC.

This clonotype appeared a few times. V is TRBV12-3 or TRBV12-4 and J is TRBJ1-1; the D gene is possibly TRBD1 (6 bases). The CDR3 extends over 15 amino acids. V shed 3 bases and J shed 0 bases, with 11 bases lying between them. CDR3 sequence: CASSFGGDMNTEAFF. DNA of the CDR3: TGTGCCAGCAGTTTTGGAGGGGACATGAACACTGAAGCTTTCTTT.

The genes are TRBV12-3 or TRBV12-4 and TRBJ2-7; D is perhaps TRBD1 or TRBD2 (7 bases each). The V gene lost 2 bases and the J gene lost 2 bases, with 16 bases spanning the gap. The CDR3 extends over 16 amino acids. CDR3 DNA sequence: TGTGCCAGCAGTTTATGGGGGGAGGGGGCCGCCTACGAGCAGTACTTC. Amino acid sequence: CASSLWGEGAAYEQYF.

J is TRBJ2-7 and V is TRBV4-1; D possibly corresponds to TRBD1 (6 bases). Germline loops: CDR1 MGHRA, CDR2 YSYEKL. Trimming shortened V by 2 bases and J by 2 bases, and 10 bases separated the two germline ends. The CDR3 is made up of 14 amino acids. The CDR3 DNA is TGCGCCAGCAGCCAAACAGACAGGACCTACGAGCAGTACTTC. This codes for CASSQTDRTYEQYF.

The CDR3 region is CASSEREKEDTQYF. The CDR3 DNA reads TGTGCCAGCAGCGAACGGGAGAAGGAAGATACGCAGTATTTT. The chain has TRBV28 and TRBJ2-3, with TRBD2 as a possible D gene (6 bases). The CDR3 consists of 14 residues. V lost 6 bases, J lost 5 bases, and 15 bases lay in between. Looked up from germline, CDR1 is MDHEN and CDR2 is SYDVKM.

The chain recombines TRBV27 with TRBJ2-3; 9 positions agree with TRBD2. The trim removed 3 bases at V and 0 bases at J, leaving 7 bases unmatched. There are 17 residues in the CDR3. Germline loops: CDR1 MNHEY, CDR2 SMNVEV (reference sequence). CDR3 amino acids: CASSFRSGGASTDTQYF. The DNA for the CDR3 is TGTGCCAGCAGTTTCCGTAGCGGGGGAGCTAGCACAGATACGCAGTATTTT.

On this clonotype itself: A much bigger clone sits one base away, suggesting this may be a read error. CDR3 in DNA: TGTGCCACCCGGGGAGAGGACTTGGCGACCAATGAGCAGTACTTC. As protein: CATRGEDLATNEQYF. This chain joins TRBV10-3 and TRBJ2-7, with D possibly TRBD2 on 5 matching bases. The CDR3 has 15 residues. Deletions cut 10 bases from V and 7 bases from J, with 26 bases between. Germline assignment: CDR1 ENHRY and CDR2 SYGVKD.

This clonotype came up a few times. Written as DNA, the CDR3 is TGCAGTGCTAGAGCCGCACACGCAGATACGCAGTATTTT. It translates to CSARAAHADTQYF. The chain joins TRBV20-1 to TRBJ2-3; unclear D gene. The CDR3 runs 13 residues. In germline, CDR1 is DFQATT, CDR2 SNEGSKA (reference sequence). Trimming took off 1 base at V and 4 bases at J, with 9 bases between the two ends.

This clonotype came up once. The chain carries TRBV20-1 and TRBJ2-3, with 9 positions matching TRBD2. The CDR3 is made up of 15 amino acids. The ends lost 5 bases at V and 2 bases at J; junction bases unmatched: 8. The germline gives CDR1 DFQATT, CDR2 SNEGSKA (reference sequence). This chain's CDR3 is CSAPGQRGDTDTQYF. The CDR3 DNA reads as TGCAGTGCTCCCGGTCAGCGGGGGGACACAGATACGCAGTATTTT.

The chain has TRBV4-3 and TRBJ2-7; the match to TRBD1 covers 9 bases. Losses at the gene ends were 4 bases for V and 4 bases for J; bases not matched to a gene: 11. Germline V CDR1 and CDR2: LGHNA, YSLEER. This CDR3 is built from 16 residues. Written as DNA, the CDR3 is TGCGCCAGCAGCCGAGATCGGGACAGGGTGGCGTACGAGCAGTACTTC. It translates to CASSRDRDRVAYEQYF.

CDR3 nucleotide sequence: TGTGCCAGCAGTTCCGGCGGGACAGCGAACACTGAAGCTTTCTTT. Translated, it gives CASSSGGTANTEAFF. The V gene is TRBV12-3 or TRBV12-4, the J gene TRBJ1-1, with TRBD1 identical over 7 bases. The CDR3 contains 15 residues. The J segment lost 1 base and the V segment lost 4 bases, leaving 6 bases of the junction unmatched.

This CDR3 reads CAWNRQNTGELFF. The CDR3 coding sequence is TGTGCCTGGAACAGACAGAACACCGGGGAGCTGTTTTTT. V and J are TRBV30 and TRBJ2-2; the D is unclear. V was pared by 4 bases and J by 1 base, with 7 bases between. The CDR3 is made up of 13 amino acids. Per germline, CDR1 GTSNPN and CDR2 SVGIG (reference sequence). Drawing the rest from reference TRBV30 and TRBJ2-2, the complete variable domain is SQTIHQWPATLVQPVGSPLSLECTVEGTSNPNLYWYRQAAGRGLQLLFYSVGIGQISSEVPQNLSASRPQDRQFILSSKKLLLSDSGFYLCAWNRQNTGELFFGEGSRLTVL.